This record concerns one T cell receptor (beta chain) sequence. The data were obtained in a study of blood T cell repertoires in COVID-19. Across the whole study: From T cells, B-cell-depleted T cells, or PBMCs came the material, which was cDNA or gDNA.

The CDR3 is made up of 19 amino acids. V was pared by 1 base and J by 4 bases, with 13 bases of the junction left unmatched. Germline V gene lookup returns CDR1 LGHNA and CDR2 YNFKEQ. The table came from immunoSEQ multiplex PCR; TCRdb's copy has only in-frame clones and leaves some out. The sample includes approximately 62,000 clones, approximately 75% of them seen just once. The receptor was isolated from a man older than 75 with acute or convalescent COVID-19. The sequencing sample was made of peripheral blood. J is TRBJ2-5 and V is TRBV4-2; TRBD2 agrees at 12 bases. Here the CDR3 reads CASSQAASGGVGTRETQYF. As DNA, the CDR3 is TGTGCCAGCAGCCAAGCCGCTAGCGGGGGGGTCGGAACCCGAGAGACCCAGTACTTC.